This T cell receptor beta chain was profiled in a study of beta chain features in type 1 diabetes. Overall study results and limits: All four CD4+ subsets from Type 1 diabetes patients carried moderately but significantly shorter TCRB CDR3s.

In its sample, this clone was seen a few times. Its cognate antigen is unknown. V was clipped by 1 base and J by 8 bases; unmatched bases: 4. This CDR3 comprises 16 residues. The V gene's germline CDR1 is SGHDN and CDR2 FVKESK. Expressed TCRB transcripts were sequenced, since all the RNA that had been isolated was reverse transcribed. Sequenced by immunoSEQ multiplex PCR; TCRdb stores in-frame clones only, minus some. The profile shows 640,000 or so clones, under 15% of them singletons. Over 98% purity was reached by all sorted populations. This clonotype was obtained from a man younger than 30 with type 1 diabetes. This chain joins TRBV14 and TRBJ2-1; 14 nucleotides match TRBD2. The specimen sequenced was naive CD4+ T cells from blood. The CDR3 bases are TGTGCCAGCAGCCAAGGGACTAGCGGGGGGAGGCATGAGCAGTTCTTC. The encoded protein is CASSQGTSGGRHEQFF.